This TCR beta chain derives from a study of blood T cell repertoires in COVID-19. Study as a whole: In each case, the material was cDNA or gDNA derived from T cells, B-cell-depleted T cells, or PBMCs.

Original processing methods: Amplifying reference gene primers gave estimates of nucleated cell counts. Sequencing used immunoSEQ multiplex PCR; TCRdb keeps in-frame clones, though not all of them. D and trimming come from the DNA, and the V and J calls and clone size come from that table. The table includes 200,000 to 250,000 clones, around 80% detected once. The V segment lost 2 bases and the J segment 0 bases; nucleotides outside the gene matches: 5. Germline CDR1 reads SGDLS; CDR2 reads YYNGEE. There are 16 residues in the CDR3. Material for sequencing was peripheral blood. This rearrangement joins TRBV9 to TRBJ2-3, with 8 bases identical to TRBD2. The TCR comes from a woman between 70 and 85 years old with acute or convalescent COVID-19. CDR3 sequence: CASSVRSGRSTDTQYF. CDR3 DNA sequence: TGTGCCAGCAGCGTCCGGAGCGGGAGAAGCACAGATACGCAGTATTTT.